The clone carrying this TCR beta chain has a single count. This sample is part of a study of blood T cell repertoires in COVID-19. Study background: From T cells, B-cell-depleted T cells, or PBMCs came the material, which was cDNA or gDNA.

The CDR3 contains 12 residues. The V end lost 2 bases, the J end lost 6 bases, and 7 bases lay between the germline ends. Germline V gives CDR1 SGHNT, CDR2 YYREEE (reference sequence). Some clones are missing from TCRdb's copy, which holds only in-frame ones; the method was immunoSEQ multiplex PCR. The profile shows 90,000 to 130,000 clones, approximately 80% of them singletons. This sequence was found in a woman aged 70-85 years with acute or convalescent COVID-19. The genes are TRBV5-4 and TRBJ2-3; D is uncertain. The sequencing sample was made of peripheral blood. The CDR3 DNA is TGTGCCAGCAGCTTTTTCGGGGATACGCAGTATTTT. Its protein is CASSFFGDTQYF. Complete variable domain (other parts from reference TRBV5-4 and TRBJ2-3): ETGVTQSPTHLIKTRGQQVTLRCSSQSGHNTVSWYQQALGQGPQFIFQYYREEENGRGNFPPRFSGLQFPNYSSELNVNALELDDSALYLCASSFFGDTQYFGPGTRLTVL.